The 8 T cell receptor beta chains below were found in one sample sequenced in a study of monozygotic twins with inflammatory bowel disease. TCRdb reprocessed the 5' RACE reads and keeps a single row for each CDR3 protein, giving no DNA. Its table lists some 440,000 distinct CDR3 sequences. Source material: blood. The origin of the receptors is a human donor with ulcerative colitis or Crohn's disease, or a healthy co-twin of an affected twin (not recorded which).

The V gene is TRBV10-3, the J gene TRBJ2-1; the D call from TCRdb, TRBD1, cannot be confirmed without DNA. Germline V gives CDR1 ENHRY, CDR2 SYGVKD. The CDR3 has 16 residues. CDR3 protein: CAISESWTGGGNEQFF.

This chain uses TRBV18 with TRBJ2-1; the TCRdb D gene call, TRBD2, has no DNA to confirm it. The germline V gene has CDR1 KGHSH and CDR2 LQKENI. The length of the CDR3 is 16 residues. The CDR3 protein is CASSPRLAGGGDEQFF.

The rearrangement joins TRBV19 to TRBJ2-2; TCRdb reports TRBD2, a call that lacks DNA to check it against. Per germline, CDR1 LNHDA and CDR2 SQIVND (reference sequence). This CDR3 is built from 13 residues. CDR3 protein: CASKSPGAGELFF.

This chain uses TRBV7-7 with TRBJ2-5; the TRBD1 assignment by TCRdb is unverifiable without DNA. The CDR3 length is 11 residues. CDR1 is SSHAT and CDR2 is FNYEAQ in the germline V gene (reference sequence). The CDR3 reads CASSPGKTQYF.

V and J are TRBV20-1 and TRBJ1-4. From germline, CDR1 is DFQATT and CDR2 SNEGSKA (reference sequence). The CDR3 is 13 residues long. The CDR3 spells CSARGITNEKLFF.

The V call is TRBV19, the J call TRBJ2-5; as DNA is missing, the TRBD1 call by TCRdb cannot be tested. The CDR3 runs 14 residues. From germline, CDR1 is LNHDA and CDR2 SQIVND (reference sequence). CDR3 in amino acids: CASTGQGGLETQYF.

The chain uses TRBV29-1 and TRBJ2-7; TCRdb returns TRBD2, unconfirmable since there is no DNA. Germline V CDR1 and CDR2: SQVTM, ANQGSEA. The length of the CDR3 is 15 residues. CDR3 sequence: CSVETLGLESYEQYF.

This chain joins TRBV5-1 and TRBJ1-3; TCRdb indicates TRBD1, and absent DNA this call remains unverified. The CDR3 covers 15 residues. CDR1 SGHRS and CDR2 YFSETQ come from the germline V gene. CDR3 amino acids: CASSYTGSTGNTIYF.